These 20 T cell receptor beta chains originate from one sample sequenced in a study of long-term antiretroviral therapy in people with HIV. Samples were assayed with immunoSEQ v3.0 at survey level. Clones were read by immunoSEQ multiplex PCR, and TCRdb kept only the in-frame ones, dropping some. The table lists about 7,100 clones, 70% to 85% of them singletons, with 20% to 25% in the top ten. This material consisted of unsorted PBMCs, taken 1.1 years after starting antiretroviral therapy. All receptors come from a man between 35 and 55 years old with HIV.

The chain is built from TRBV2 and TRBJ1-5, with D maybe TRBD1 (5 bases). Trimming took 2 bases from V and 5 from J, leaving 13 bases between them. The CDR3 spans 15 residues. Germline loops: CDR1 SNHLY, CDR2 FYNNEI. CDR3 nucleotides: TGTGCCAGCAGTGAATCGGCAGGGTCCGATCAGCCCCAGCATTTT. Amino acids: CASSESAGSDQPQHF.

This rearrangement joins TRBV18 to TRBJ1-1; a possible D gene is TRBD1 (5 bases). The CDR3 consists of 14 residues. Trimming took 1 base from V and 3 from J, leaving 9 bases between them. Looked up from germline, CDR1 is KGHSH and CDR2 is LQKENI. This chain's CDR3 is CASSPQGTHTEAFF. CDR3 DNA sequence: TGTGCCAGCTCACCACAAGGGACTCACACTGAAGCTTTCTTT.

This clone appeared a few times. This chain joins TRBV6-6 and TRBJ1-5; D may be TRBD1 (6 bases). The V gene's germline CDR1 is MNHNY and CDR2 SVGAGI (reference sequence). The ends were cut back, 5 bases at V and 5 bases at J, with 13 bases in the middle. CDR3 size: 14 residues. The CDR3 is CASSDRQEDQPQHF. As DNA, the CDR3 is TGTGCCAGCAGTGACAGACAGGAGGATCAGCCCCAGCATTTT.

The rearrangement joins TRBV21-1 to TRBJ2-7; the D call of TRBD1 is as the table states it, not checked on the DNA. TRBV21-1 corresponds to a pseudogene. The CDR3 spans 12 residues. The CDR3 loop reads CASLYGQYEQYF. The CDR3 coding sequence is TGTGCCAGCCTATATGGACAGTACGAGCAGTACTTC.

The rearrangement uses TRBV12-5 and TRBJ2-3, with D perhaps TRBD2 (7 bases). The CDR3 is 17 amino acids. V was shortened by 1 base and J by 6 bases, with 20 bases between the two germline ends. CDR1 LGHNT and CDR2 FRNRAP come from the germline V gene. CDR3 loop: CASGLAPTGLEIDTQYF. As DNA, the CDR3 is TGTGCTAGTGGTTTGGCCCCGACAGGACTAGAGATCGATACGCAGTATTTT. Filled out from reference TRBV12-5 and TRBJ2-3, the complete variable domain reads DARVTQTPRHKVTEMGQEVTMRCQPILGHNTVFWYRQTMMQGLELLAYFRNRAPLDDSGMPKDRFSAEMPDATLATLKIQPSEPRDSAVYFCASGLAPTGLEIDTQYFGPGTRLTVL.

This chain connects TRBV30 to TRBJ1-5, with 9 bases that match TRBD1. The CDR3 loop spans 15 amino acids. The ends lost 2 bases at V and 6 bases at J; junction bases unmatched: 8. Germline-derived CDR1 and CDR2 are GTSNPN and SVGIG (reference sequence). The DNA for the CDR3 is TGTGCCTGGAGTTCCTCCGGGACAGGGTTTCAGCCCCAGCATTTT. Encoded protein: CAWSSSGTGFQPQHF.

The chain is built from TRBV19 and TRBJ2-7; 8 nucleotides line up with TRBD1. V was clipped by 0 bases and J by 2 bases; unmatched bases: 6. The germline V gene has CDR1 LNHDA and CDR2 SQIVND (reference sequence). This CDR3 contains 16 residues. CDR3 protein: CASSIDPGTGTYEQYF. CDR3 nucleotide sequence: TGTGCCAGTAGTATAGATCCCGGGACAGGTACCTACGAGCAGTACTTC.

The J gene is TRBJ1-1, the V gene TRBV30, with D perhaps matching TRBD1 (6 bases). Germline V gene sequence: CDR1 GTSNPN, CDR2 SVGIG (reference sequence). The CDR3 contains 14 residues. V lost 4 bases and J lost 4, with 16 bases in between. The CDR3 DNA sequence: TGTGCCTGGAAAGGAGGGGGATGGGGCACTGAAGCTTTCTTT. Its protein is CAWKGGGWGTEAFF.

J is TRBJ2-7 and V is TRBV30, with a possible D match to TRBD2 (7 bases). The V gene lost 4 bases and the J gene lost 5 bases, with 15 bases spanning the gap. CDR1 and CDR2 from the germline V gene are GTSNPN and SVGIG (reference sequence). The CDR3 has 13 amino acids. The DNA for the CDR3 is TGTGCCTGGACGGCGGGGGCAAGCCACGAGCAGTACTTC. Translated: CAWTAGASHEQYF.

This clone was detected a few times. V gene TRBV19 combines with J gene TRBJ1-2, with unresolved D. This CDR3 contains 14 residues. In germline, CDR1 is LNHDA, CDR2 SQIVND (reference sequence). The V gene lost 1 base and the J gene lost 4 bases, with 10 bases spanning the gap. CDR3 in DNA: TGTGCCAGTAGTATAGGGGGAGCCTTCTATGGCTACACCTTC. Its translation is CASSIGGAFYGYTF.

This rearrangement joins TRBV11-2 to TRBJ1-3; D not certain. Germline CDR1 reads SGHAT; CDR2 reads FQNNGV. Trimming left V 0 bases short and J 6 bases short, with 3 bases between. The CDR3 contains 12 residues. Here the CDR3 reads CASSLDENTIYF. The DNA for the CDR3 is TGTGCCAGCAGCTTAGATGAAAACACCATATATTTT.

This sequence joins TRBV7-3 and TRBJ2-7; D not resolved. From germline, CDR1 is SGHTA and CDR2 FQGTGA. Deletions cut 5 bases from V and 0 bases from J, with 11 bases between. The CDR3 has 14 amino acids. Here the CDR3 reads CASSPTLNSYEQYF. The CDR3 DNA is TGTGCCAGCAGCCCGACGCTAAACTCCTACGAGCAGTACTTC.

The V gene is TRBV5-5, the J gene TRBJ2-5, with D possibly being TRBD1 or TRBD2 (6 bases each). There are 17 residues in the CDR3. Germline V gives CDR1 SGHKS, CDR2 YYEKEE (reference sequence). V lost 1 base, J lost 5 bases, and 21 bases lay in between. CDR3 sequence: CASSLSEGGIVGETQYF. DNA of the CDR3: TGTGCCAGCAGCTTGAGCGAGGGGGGCATCGTAGGGGAGACCCAGTACTTC.

This sequence joins TRBV12-5 and TRBJ2-7; 11 bases are shared with TRBD2. CDR1 LGHNT and CDR2 FRNRAP come from the germline V gene. J gave up 3 bases and V 2 bases, and 3 bases lay outside the gene matches. This CDR3 is 15 amino acids long. The CDR3: CASGLLLAGGYEQYF. For the CDR3, the DNA is TGTGCTAGTGGTTTGTTGCTAGCGGGGGGCTACGAGCAGTACTTC.

The V and J genes are TRBV19 and TRBJ1-1; TRBD1 aligns across 7 bases. With 3 bases clipped from V and 1 base from J, the junction kept 5 bases outside the gene matches. CDR3 length equals 15 residues. The V gene's germline CDR1 is LNHDA and CDR2 SQIVND (reference sequence). CDR3 residues: CASSIMGQQNTEAFF. The CDR3 region has the DNA TGTGCCAGTAGTATTATGGGACAGCAGAACACTGAAGCTTTCTTT.

V usage is TRBV6-5 and J usage is TRBJ1-1; D uncertain. Between the trimmed V and J ends, which lost 1 base and 4 bases, there was a span of 10 bases. From germline, CDR1 is MNHEY and CDR2 SVGAGI. The CDR3 has 14 residues. CDR3 in amino acids: CASSYFQTGTEAFF. CDR3 bases: TGTGCCAGCAGTTACTTCCAAACGGGCACTGAAGCTTTCTTT.

The sample holds one count of this clone. The V and J genes are TRBV14 and TRBJ1-1, with D unresolved. CDR3 size: 13 residues. V was clipped by 4 bases and J by 5 bases, with 11 bases between them. CDR1 SGHDN and CDR2 FVKESK come from the germline V gene. CDR3 nucleotides: TGTGCCAGCAGCCCATTTGGGCGGACTGAAGCTTTCTTT. This gives the protein CASSPFGRTEAFF.

This clone has a handful of counts. The J gene is TRBJ1-4, the V gene TRBV4-1; 8 bases fit TRBD1. V lost 0 bases to trimming and J lost 5 bases; unmatched junction nucleotides: 14. CDR3 length: 19 amino acids. CDR1 is MGHRA, CDR2 YSYEKL, per germline. CDR3 region: CASSQDVTGDDFPNEKLFF. The CDR3 bases are TGCGCCAGCAGCCAAGATGTGACAGGGGACGACTTCCCCAATGAAAAACTGTTTTTT.

The chain employs TRBV7-9 and TRBJ2-3; TRBD2 matches at 7 bases. V was pared by 0 bases and J by 4 bases, with 1 base of the junction left unmatched. Germline-derived CDR1 and CDR2 are SEHNR and FQNEAQ (reference sequence). The length of the CDR3 is 14 residues. CDR3 nucleotide sequence: TGTGCCAGCAGCTTAGCTGGGGGGGCAGATACGCAGTATTTT. This sequence encodes CASSLAGGADTQYF. The variable domain in full, with the rest retrieved from reference TRBV7-9 and TRBJ2-3, is DTGVSQNPRHKITKRGQNVTFRCDPISEHNRLYWYRQTLGQGPEFLTYFQNEAQLEKSRLLSDRFSAERPKGSFSTLEIQRTEQGDSAMYLCASSLAGGADTQYFGPGTRLTVL.

This clone is deemed medium-sized. V is TRBV6-1 and J is TRBJ1-2; D unclear. Germline CDR1 and CDR2: MNHNS and SASEGT. The CDR3 extends over 15 amino acids. The V end was cut by 6 bases, the J end by 2 bases, with 16 bases between. The CDR3 loop is CASSMGDGRNYGYTF. The DNA for the CDR3 is TGTGCCAGCAGCATGGGAGACGGTCGCAACTATGGCTACACCTTC.